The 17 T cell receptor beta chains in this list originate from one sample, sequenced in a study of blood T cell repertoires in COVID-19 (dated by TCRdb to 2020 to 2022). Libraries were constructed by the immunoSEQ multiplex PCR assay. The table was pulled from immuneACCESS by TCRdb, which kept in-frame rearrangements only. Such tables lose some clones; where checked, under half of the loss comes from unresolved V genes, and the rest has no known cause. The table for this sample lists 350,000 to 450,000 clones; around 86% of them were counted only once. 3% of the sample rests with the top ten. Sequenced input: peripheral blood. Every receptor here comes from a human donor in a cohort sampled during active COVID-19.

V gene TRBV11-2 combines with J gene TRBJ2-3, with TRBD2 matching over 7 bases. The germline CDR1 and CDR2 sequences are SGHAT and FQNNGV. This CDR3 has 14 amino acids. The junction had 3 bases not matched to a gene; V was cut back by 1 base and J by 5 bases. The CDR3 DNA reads TGTGCCAGCAGCTTAGCCCCGGGGGGAGATACGCAGTATTTT. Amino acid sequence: CASSLAPGGDTQYF.

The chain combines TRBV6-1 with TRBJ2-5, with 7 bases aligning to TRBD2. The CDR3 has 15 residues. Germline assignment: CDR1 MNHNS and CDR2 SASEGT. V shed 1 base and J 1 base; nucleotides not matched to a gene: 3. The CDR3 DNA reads TGTGCCAGCAGTGAAGGGCGGGGGAGCCAAGAGACCCAGTACTTC. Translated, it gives CASSEGRGSQETQYF.

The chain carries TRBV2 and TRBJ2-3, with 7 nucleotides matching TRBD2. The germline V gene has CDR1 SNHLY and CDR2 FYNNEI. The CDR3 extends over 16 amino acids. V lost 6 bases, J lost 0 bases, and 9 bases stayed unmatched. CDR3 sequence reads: CASSFAGGGSTDTQYF. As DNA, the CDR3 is TGTGCCAGCAGCTTCGCCGGCGGGGGTAGCACAGATACGCAGTATTTT.

The CDR3 spells CASRIGQGDNSPLHF. As DNA, the CDR3 is TGTGCCAGCAGAATCGGACAGGGGGATAATTCACCCCTCCACTTT. The J gene is TRBJ1-6, the V gene TRBV28, with 10 bases fitting TRBD1. The V and J ends lost 6 bases and 5 bases, in that order; junction bases with no gene match: 4. This CDR3 comprises 15 residues. Germline V gene data show CDR1 as MDHEN and CDR2 as SYDVKM.

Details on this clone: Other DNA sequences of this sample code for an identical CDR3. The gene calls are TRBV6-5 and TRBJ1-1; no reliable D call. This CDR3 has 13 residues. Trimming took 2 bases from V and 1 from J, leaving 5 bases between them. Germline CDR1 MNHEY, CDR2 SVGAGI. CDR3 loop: CASSYGQNTEAFF. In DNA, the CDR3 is TGTGCCAGCAGTTACGGCCAGAACACTGAAGCTTTCTTT.

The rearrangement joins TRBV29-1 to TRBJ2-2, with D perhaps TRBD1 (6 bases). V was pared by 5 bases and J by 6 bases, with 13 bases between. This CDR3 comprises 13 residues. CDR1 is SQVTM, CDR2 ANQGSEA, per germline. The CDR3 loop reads CSVLTAGAGELFF. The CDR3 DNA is TGCAGCGTTCTGACAGCAGGGGCCGGGGAGCTGTTTTTT.

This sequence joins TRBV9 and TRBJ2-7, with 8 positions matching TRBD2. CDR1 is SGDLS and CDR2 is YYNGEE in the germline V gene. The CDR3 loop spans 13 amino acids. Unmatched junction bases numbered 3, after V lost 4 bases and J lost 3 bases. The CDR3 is CASSQSGSYEQYF. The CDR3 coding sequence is TGTGCCAGCAGCCAGAGCGGGAGCTACGAGCAGTACTTC.

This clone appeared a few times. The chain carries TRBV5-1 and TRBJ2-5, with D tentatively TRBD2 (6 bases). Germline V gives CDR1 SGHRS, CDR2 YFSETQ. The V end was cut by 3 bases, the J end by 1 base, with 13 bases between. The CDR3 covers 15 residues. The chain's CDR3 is CASSSGRGAQETQYF. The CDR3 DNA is TGCGCCAGCAGCTCCGGGAGAGGGGCCCAAGAGACCCAGTACTTC.

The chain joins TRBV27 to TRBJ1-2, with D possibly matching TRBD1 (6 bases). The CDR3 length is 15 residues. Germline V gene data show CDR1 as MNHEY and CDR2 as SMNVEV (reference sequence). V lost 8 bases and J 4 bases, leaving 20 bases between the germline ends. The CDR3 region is CASLPRQGNVYGYTF. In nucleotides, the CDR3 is TGTGCCAGCCTGCCGCGCCAGGGGAATGTCTATGGCTACACCTTC.

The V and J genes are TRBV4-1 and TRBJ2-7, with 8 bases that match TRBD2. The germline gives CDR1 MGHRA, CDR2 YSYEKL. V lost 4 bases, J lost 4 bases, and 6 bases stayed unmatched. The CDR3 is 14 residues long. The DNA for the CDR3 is TGCGCCAGCAGCCCTAGCGGGTCAGGGTACGAGCAGTACTTC. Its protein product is CASSPSGSGYEQYF.

The CDR3 nucleotides read TGCGCCAGCAGCCAAGTCTTAGGCGGGAGAGGGAATGAGCAGTTCTTC. Amino acids: CASSQVLGGRGNEQFF. The chain is built from TRBV4-1 and TRBJ2-1, with 7 bases matching TRBD2. V shed 1 base, J shed 7 bases, and the junction held 10 bases outside the gene matches. Per the germline V gene, CDR1 is MGHRA and CDR2 is YSYEKL. The CDR3 spans 16 residues.

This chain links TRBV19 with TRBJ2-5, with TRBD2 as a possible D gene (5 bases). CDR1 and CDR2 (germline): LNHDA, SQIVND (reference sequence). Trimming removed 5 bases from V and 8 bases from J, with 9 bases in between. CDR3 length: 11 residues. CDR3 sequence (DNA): TGTGCCAGTAGTCGGGGAGCAACCCAGTACTTC. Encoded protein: CASSRGATQYF.

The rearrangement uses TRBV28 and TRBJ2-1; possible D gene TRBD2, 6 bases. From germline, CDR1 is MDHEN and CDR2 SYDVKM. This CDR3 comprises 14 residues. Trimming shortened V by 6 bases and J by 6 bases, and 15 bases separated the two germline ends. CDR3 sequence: CASRRRRGGNEQFF. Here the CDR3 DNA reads TGTGCCAGCAGGCGAAGGAGGGGTGGCAATGAGCAGTTCTTC.

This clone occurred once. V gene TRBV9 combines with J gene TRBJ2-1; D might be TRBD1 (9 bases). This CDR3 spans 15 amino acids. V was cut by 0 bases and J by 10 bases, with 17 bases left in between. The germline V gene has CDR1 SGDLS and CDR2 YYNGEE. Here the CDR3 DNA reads TGTGCCAGCAGCGTAGGGGGACAGGGACTAGGGGAGCAGTTCTTC. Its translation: CASSVGGQGLGEQFF.

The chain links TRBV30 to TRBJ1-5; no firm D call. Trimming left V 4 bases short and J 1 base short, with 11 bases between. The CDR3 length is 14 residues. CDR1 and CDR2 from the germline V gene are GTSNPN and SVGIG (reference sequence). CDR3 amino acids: CAWNLGGSNQPQHF. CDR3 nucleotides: TGTGCCTGGAACTTAGGAGGAAGCAATCAGCCCCAGCATTTT.

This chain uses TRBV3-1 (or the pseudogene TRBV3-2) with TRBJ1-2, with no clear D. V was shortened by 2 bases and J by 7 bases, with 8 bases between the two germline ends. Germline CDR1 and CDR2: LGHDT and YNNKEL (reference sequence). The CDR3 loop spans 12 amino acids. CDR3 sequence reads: CASSQSFGGYTF. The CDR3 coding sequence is TGTGCCAGCAGCCAATCCTTCGGTGGCTACACCTTC.

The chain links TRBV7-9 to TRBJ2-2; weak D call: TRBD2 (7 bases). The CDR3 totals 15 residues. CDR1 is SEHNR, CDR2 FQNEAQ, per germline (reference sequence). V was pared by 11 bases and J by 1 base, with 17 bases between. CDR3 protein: CAAPGGALNTGELFF. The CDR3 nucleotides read TGTGCCGCCCCTGGGGGGGCACTGAACACCGGGGAGCTGTTTTTT.